This entry lists 3 T cell receptor beta chains sequenced from one sample in a study of blood T cell repertoires in COVID-19 (dated by TCRdb to the early 2020s). The receptor library was made with the immunoSEQ multiplex PCR assay. TCRdb re-hosts the immuneACCESS table, in-frame sequences only. Its copies lack some clones; in the studies checked, an unresolved V gene accounts for under half of them, and the cause for the rest is not known. The sample includes 90,000 to 150,000 clones, with over 65% observed a single time. The ten most abundant clones make up less than 7.5% of the sample. Sequenced input: peripheral blood. The receptors here all came from a man in his 70s with acute or convalescent COVID-19.

This chain joins TRBV7-2 and TRBJ1-1, with D perhaps TRBD1 (5 bases). Trimming removed 3 bases from V and 3 bases from J, with 8 bases in between. Germline V gene lookup returns CDR1 SGHTA and CDR2 FQGNSA. This CDR3 contains 13 residues. CDR3 sequence reads: CASSFGGYTEAFF. In DNA, the CDR3 is TGTGCCAGCAGCTTCGGGGGGTACACTGAAGCTTTCTTT.

Notes on this clone: Other DNA sequences from this sample encode an identical CDR3 as well. This CDR3 reads CASSLSPSGKSRLGTQYF. CDR3 coding DNA: TGTGCCAGCAGTTTATCGCCTAGCGGGAAAAGTCGGTTAGGTACGCAGTATTTT. This chain connects TRBV27 to TRBJ2-3, with 9 bases lining up with TRBD2. V gave up 0 bases and J gave up 8 bases; unmatched junction bases: 15. The germline V gene has CDR1 MNHEY and CDR2 SMNVEV (reference sequence). The CDR3 totals 18 residues.

This clone was seen just once. V gene TRBV18 combines with J gene TRBJ2-4; 11 bases line up with TRBD1. Germline V gene lookup returns CDR1 KGHSH and CDR2 LQKENI. The ends lost 3 bases at V and 8 bases at J; junction bases unmatched: 3. The CDR3 is 14 amino acids. The CDR3 region is CASSPGTGGDIQYF. The CDR3 DNA reads as TGTGCCAGCTCACCCGGGACAGGGGGGGACATTCAGTACTTC.